This is a list of T cell receptor beta chains from one sample in a study of CXCR3-negative and CXCR3-positive naive CD8 T cells. TCRdb re-called the 5' RACE reads and catalogs CDR3 proteins one per entry, DNA excluded. Its clone listing holds approximately 59,000 distinct CDR3 sequences. The specimen was naive CXCR3+ CD8+ T cells from blood. All receptors come from a human donor in good health. Some clones in this sample may be carry-over from other donors' samples. Both conserved end residues are part of each CDR3. The size field is filled for only some rows; it gives once, few, many or a size class.

CDR3	size	V	J
CSVEVQGYEQYF	-	TRBV29-1	TRBJ2-7
CASSLHTGELFF	-	TRBV7-6	TRBJ2-2
CSVEAQGGSSYNEQFF	-	TRBV29-1	TRBJ2-1
CSARDVGYTEAFF	-	TRBV20-1	TRBJ1-1
CASSFTGLSGNTIYF	-	TRBV13	TRBJ1-3
CASSLQPRTGLGTGELFF	-	TRBV7-8	TRBJ2-2
CASSATGFNTGELFF	-	TRBV9	TRBJ2-2
CASSTGTSLNEQFF	medium-sized	TRBV6-5	TRBJ2-1
CASSFGGSSGNTIYF	-	TRBV7-2	TRBJ1-3
CSVVPGLAGGPSAVDEQFF	-	TRBV29-1	TRBJ2-1
CSGLIRTGTPWMAKNIQYF	-	TRBV29-1	TRBJ2-4
CASSFLLRGGATKNIQYF	-	TRBV27	TRBJ2-4
CASSFSLEGHQETQYF	-	TRBV12-3/TRBV12-4	TRBJ2-5
CASSFGTGGSEQFF	-	TRBV7-2	TRBJ2-1
CASSLTGTYEQYF	-	TRBV7-9	TRBJ2-7
CASRLLAGELYEQYF	-	TRBV12-3/TRBV12-4	TRBJ2-7
CSVPTAETNTGELFF	-	TRBV29-1	TRBJ2-2
CASSQDTGKNTEAFF	-	TRBV4-3	TRBJ1-1
CSVRGENYEQYF	-	TRBV29-1	TRBJ2-7
CSFGQGAGYTF	-	TRBV29-1	TRBJ1-2
CASSQTGGWGELFF	-	TRBV4-1	TRBJ2-2
CASRDRGPNTGELFF	-	TRBV28	TRBJ2-2
CSAPTGPAETQYF	-	TRBV29-1	TRBJ2-5
CASSLVNGDTQYF	-	TRBV7-8	TRBJ2-3
CASSFTALSSYEQYF	-	TRBV6-2/TRBV6-3	TRBJ2-7
CASRGDVNSPLHF	-	TRBV9	TRBJ1-6
CASSLGRGTYNEQFF	-	TRBV13	TRBJ2-1
CSVGSQGINYGYTF	-	TRBV29-1	TRBJ1-2
CASAPPYVRDGDHTEAFF	-	TRBV12-5	TRBJ1-1
CASSPRVWEQYF	-	TRBV14	TRBJ2-7
CASSYSQGMAPLHF	-	TRBV6-2/TRBV6-3	TRBJ1-6
CASSLSQGTNEKLFF	-	TRBV5-1	TRBJ1-4
CASSLNPAGWGGYTF	-	TRBV7-3	TRBJ1-2
CASRGNSEQFF	-	TRBV28	TRBJ2-1
CASSYEPGLAEFYEQFF	-	TRBV7-6	TRBJ2-1
CASSPGTGFLEQYF	-	TRBV28	TRBJ2-7
CASSRSSGYNEQFF	-	TRBV6-5	TRBJ2-1
CASSQHFSTGDNSPLHF	-	TRBV4-2	TRBJ1-6
CASSLLAGGPGELFF	-	TRBV7-3	TRBJ2-2
CASSPSTGANEQYF	-	TRBV11-2	TRBJ2-7
CSVDGGGGSSEQFF	-	TRBV29-1	TRBJ2-1
CSAMETRGSSYNEQFF	-	TRBV20-1	TRBJ2-1
CASSLGGNQKETQYF	-	TRBV7-8	TRBJ2-5
CASSLGGTGASEQYF	-	TRBV9	TRBJ2-7
CSARDMRDQETQYF	-	TRBV20-1	TRBJ2-5